Listed below are T cell receptor beta chains from one sample, sequenced in a study of OX40 agonist ivuxolimab in advanced cancers. Only in-frame clones appear in the TCRdb table, and some are missing; sequencing was by immunoSEQ multiplex PCR. The sample lists 65,000 to 90,000 clones, about 91% occurring once. The sample was CD4+ or CD8+ T cells sorted from blood, taken in a trial of the OX40 agonist ivuxolimab. These receptors were collected from an adult with an advanced solid tumor such as melanoma, head and neck, liver or kidney cancer. The CDR3 runs from the conserved cysteine through the conserved F or W. The D gene is left open where the match is weak. Clone size is shown for a subset of rows, as once, few, many or a class of expanded clone.

j_call,d_call,clone_size,v_call,cdr3_aa,cdr3_nt
TRBJ2-5,NA,few,TRBV7-2,CASSRQISGSLQETQYF,TGTGCCAGCAGCCGCCAAATTTCGGGGAGCCTCCAAGAGACCCAGTACTTC
TRBJ2-2,NA,once,TRBV18,CASSPQDRNTGELFF,TGTGCCAGCTCACCTCAGGACCGGAACACCGGGGAGCTGTTTTTT
TRBJ1-5,TRBD1,once,TRBV18,CASSPDRGRNQPQHF,TGTGCCAGCTCACCAGACAGGGGGAGGAATCAGCCCCAGCATTTT
TRBJ2-5,NA,NA,TRBV11-2,CASSLLGETQYF,TGTGCCAGCAGCTTATTGGGAGAGACCCAGTACTTC
TRBJ2-5,NA,few,TRBV9,CASSIFGGQETQYF,TGTGCCAGCAGCATCTTCGGCGGGCAAGAGACCCAGTACTTC
TRBJ1-1,NA,once,TRBV7-9,CASRTESLLNTEAFF,TGTGCCAGCCGTACCGAGTCCCTCCTGAACACTGAAGCTTTCTTT
TRBJ2-3,NA,once,TRBV19,CASRDALRADTQYF,TGTGCCAGTAGGGACGCTTTAAGGGCAGATACGCAGTATTTT
TRBJ2-5,NA,NA,TRBV5-1,CASAWDGELQETQYF,TGCGCCAGCGCCTGGGACGGAGAATTACAAGAGACCCAGTACTTC
TRBJ2-3,NA,NA,TRBV11-3,CASSLVASTDTQYF,TGTGCCAGCAGCTTAGTAGCGTCCACAGATACGCAGTATTTT
TRBJ2-7,NA,NA,TRBV5-4,CASSSSPRTTSYEQYF,TGTGCCAGCAGCTCGTCCCCCAGGACTACCTCTTACGAGCAGTACTTC
TRBJ1-4,NA,NA,TRBV7-9,CASSRTHTSEKLFF,TGTGCCAGCAGCCGGACGCACACAAGTGAAAAACTGTTTTTT
TRBJ1-2,TRBD1,NA,TRBV18,CASSSTGSYGYTF,TGTGCCAGCTCATCGACAGGGTCCTATGGCTACACCTTC
TRBJ2-7,TRBD1,NA,TRBV7-2,CASSPGGYEQYF,TGTGCCAGCAGCCCAGGGGGTTACGAGCAGTACTTC
TRBJ2-7,NA,NA,TRBV5-1,CASRKDYSFPEQYF,TGCGCCAGCAGAAAGGACTACTCTTTCCCCGAGCAGTACTTC
TRBJ1-5,NA,NA,TRBV15,CATSRDGGNQPQHF,TGTGCCACCAGCAGAGATGGGGGCAATCAGCCCCAGCATTTT
TRBJ1-1,NA,NA,TRBV7-6,CASKRGQNTEAFF,TGTGCCAGCAAACGGGGCCAGAACACTGAAGCTTTCTTT
TRBJ1-2,NA,NA,TRBV7-9,CASSQKGPGGYTF,TGTGCCAGCAGCCAAAAGGGACCAGGGGGCTACACCTTC
TRBJ2-5,TRBD2,NA,TRBV5-1,CASSLESSGSQETQYF,TGCGCCAGCAGCTTGGAGTCTAGCGGGAGCCAAGAGACCCAGTACTTC
TRBJ2-6,NA,NA,TRBV27,CASSPSFSGANVLTF,TGTGCCAGCAGTCCAAGCTTCTCTGGGGCCAACGTCCTGACTTTC
TRBJ1-4,NA,NA,TRBV28,CASTRQFNEKLFF,TGTGCCAGCACTCGACAGTTTAATGAAAAACTGTTTTTT
TRBJ2-7,TRBD1,NA,TRBV7-2,CASSLDGQGAYPYEQYF,TGTGCCAGCAGCTTAGATGGACAGGGGGCGTACCCCTACGAGCAGTACTTC
TRBJ1-4,TRBD1,once,TRBV5-1,CASSQQGAANEKLFF,TGCGCCAGCAGTCAACAGGGGGCGGCTAATGAAAAACTGTTTTTT
TRBJ2-1,NA,NA,TRBV28,CASSLVNEQFF,TGTGCCAGCAGTTTAGTAAATGAGCAGTTCTTC
TRBJ1-5,NA,few,TRBV28,CASRWGAGNQPQHF,TGTGCCAGCAGGTGGGGGGCAGGTAATCAGCCCCAGCATTTT
TRBJ2-6,NA,NA,TRBV28,CASSGCNLTQSRANVLTF,TGTGCCAGCAGTGGGTGTAACTTGACACAAAGTCGGGCCAACGTCCTGACTTTC
TRBJ1-2,TRBD1,NA,TRBV2,CASTTGVLGGYTF,TGTGCCAGCACCACAGGGGTGTTGGGTGGCTACACCTTC
TRBJ2-1,NA,NA,TRBV29-1,CSSRSYNEQFF,TGCAGCTCCCGCTCCTACAATGAGCAGTTCTTC
TRBJ1-2,NA,NA,TRBV7-9,CASSGGVNYGYTF,TGTGCCAGCAGCGGGGGGGTTAACTATGGCTACACCTTC
TRBJ2-1,NA,NA,TRBV6-5,CASSTRASEQFF,TGTGCCAGTTCTACTAGGGCAAGTGAGCAGTTCTTC